The clone carrying this TCR beta chain has a handful of counts. This entry belongs to a study of T cells in Graves' hyperthyroidism and ophthalmopathy. TCR beta CDR3 sequences were amplified from RNA transcripts. HTBI primers were the set used in a first-round RT-PCR of the TCR CDR3. TCRdb analysed the multiplex PCR reads with MiXCR anew, one entry per CDR3 protein. The table shows around 440,000 distinct CDR3 sequences, with approximately 15% occurring only once. V was clipped by 2 bases and J by 1 base, with 11 bases between them. The CDR3 spans 15 residues. The hyperthyroidism was newly diagnosed and had lasted under 2 months; the patients were aged 18 to 65.

The source of this sequence is a woman aged 18-35 years with Graves' hyperthyroidism. Specimen: blood. The chain carries TRBV12-3 or TRBV12-4 and TRBJ1-1, with D tentatively TRBD1 (6 bases). DNA of the CDR3: TGTGCCAGCAGTTTATCGGGGGCGCCGAACACTGAAGCTTTCTTT. It specifies CASSLSGAPNTEAFF.